This note documents a single T cell receptor (beta chain) sequence. Its antigen is still unknown. The CDR3 extends over 15 amino acids. Germline values: CDR1 SGHNT, CDR2 YENEEA. V lost 7 bases and J lost 2; bases outside the gene matches: 10. The data derive from a study of CD8 T cells in ankylosing spondylitis. Libraries for TCR beta were made by quantitative 5'-RACE with molecular barcodes. TCRdb re-called the 5' RACE reads with MiXCR, one entry per CDR3 protein. The sample yields roughly 400,000 distinct CDR3 sequences, 20% to 25% seen once. Findings and caveats of the study: Within ankylosing spondylitis blood, a TCR beta motif made up of roughly eight highly homologous variants appeared to be characteristic. CD8+ disease-linked clones were present at relatively low frequencies in blood. From matched ankylosing spondylitis synovial fluid, disease-linked clones were reportedly recovered at significantly enriched levels.

The TCR originated in a male donor with ankylosing spondylitis. The sample consisted of blood, either unsorted or a sorted T cell fraction (not recorded which). The rearrangement links TRBV11-3 to TRBJ2-7; 8 bases are shared with TRBD1. The CDR3 region is CASTEPGQAPYEQYF. In DNA form, the CDR3 reads TGTGCCAGCACCGAACCGGGACAGGCGCCCTACGAGCAGTACTTC.